A selection of T cell receptor beta chains follows, all from one sample in a study of regulatory T cells in long-lasting Graves disease. TCRdb redid the calling of the multiplex PCR reads with MiXCR, one entry per CDR3 protein. The repertoire includes hundreds of thousands of distinct CDR3 sequences, 15% of them detected once, and approximately 21% sits in the top ten. The sample was peripheral blood mononuclear cells (PBMCs), taken at new diagnosis, from a patient treated with antithyroid drugs. The receptors come from a female donor with Graves disease. Each CDR3 is given with its conserved first and last residue. Each record gives: V gene, D gene, clone size, J gene, CDR3 protein, CDR3 DNA. The D gene is left open where the match is weak. The size of a clone is reported for some rows only, either as once, few or many, or as a class for expanded clones.

TRBV20-1	NA	few	TRBJ2-1	CSAAAGWNEQFF	TGCAGTGCGGCGGCAGGGTGGAATGAGCAGTTCTTC
TRBV10-3	TRBD1	many	TRBJ2-5	CAISRDRVEKETQYF	TGTGCCATCAGTCGGGACAGGGTCGAAAAAGAGACCCAGTACTTC
TRBV20-1	NA	many	TRBJ2-3	CSYIALRDTQYF	TGCAGCTATATCGCCCTCCGGGATACGCAGTATTTT
TRBV10-3	NA	few	TRBJ1-2	CAISGTLRDGYTF	TGTGCCATCAGTGGGACCCTAAGGGATGGCTACACCTTC
TRBV2	NA	NA	TRBJ2-2	CASTSQGSGELFF	TGTGCCAGCACCTCACAGGGATCCGGGGAGCTGTTTTTT
TRBV5-6	TRBD2	many	TRBJ2-1	CANSLGLAGQEQFF	TGTGCCAACAGCTTGGGACTAGCGGGTCAAGAGCAGTTCTTC
TRBV12-3/TRBV12-4	NA	NA	TRBJ2-5	CASSLFMANQETQYF	TGTGCCAGCAGTTTATTTATGGCTAACCAAGAGACCCAGTACTTC
TRBV27	NA	NA	TRBJ2-2	CASSVQGRGELFF	TGTGCCAGCAGCGTACAGGGACGCGGGGAGCTGTTTTTT
TRBV10-2	NA	NA	TRBJ2-2	CASSESGHYTGELFF	TGCGCCAGCAGTGAGTCGGGTCACTACACCGGGGAGCTGTTTTTT
TRBV19	TRBD1	NA	TRBJ2-3	CASSSPRDRGRTDTQYF	TGTGCCAGTAGTAGCCCCCGGGACAGGGGACGAACAGATACGCAGTATTTT
TRBV6-5	TRBD1	many	TRBJ2-4	CASSYTGDIQYF	TGTGCCAGCAGTTATACAGGGGACATTCAGTACTTC
TRBV20-1	NA	few	TRBJ1-3	CSASLDRRNTIYF	TGCAGTGCTAGTTTGGACCGCAGAAACACCATATATTTT
TRBV7-2	TRBD1	many	TRBJ2-7	CASSLTQGDEQYF	TGTGCCAGCAGCTTAACACAGGGGGACGAGCAGTACTTC